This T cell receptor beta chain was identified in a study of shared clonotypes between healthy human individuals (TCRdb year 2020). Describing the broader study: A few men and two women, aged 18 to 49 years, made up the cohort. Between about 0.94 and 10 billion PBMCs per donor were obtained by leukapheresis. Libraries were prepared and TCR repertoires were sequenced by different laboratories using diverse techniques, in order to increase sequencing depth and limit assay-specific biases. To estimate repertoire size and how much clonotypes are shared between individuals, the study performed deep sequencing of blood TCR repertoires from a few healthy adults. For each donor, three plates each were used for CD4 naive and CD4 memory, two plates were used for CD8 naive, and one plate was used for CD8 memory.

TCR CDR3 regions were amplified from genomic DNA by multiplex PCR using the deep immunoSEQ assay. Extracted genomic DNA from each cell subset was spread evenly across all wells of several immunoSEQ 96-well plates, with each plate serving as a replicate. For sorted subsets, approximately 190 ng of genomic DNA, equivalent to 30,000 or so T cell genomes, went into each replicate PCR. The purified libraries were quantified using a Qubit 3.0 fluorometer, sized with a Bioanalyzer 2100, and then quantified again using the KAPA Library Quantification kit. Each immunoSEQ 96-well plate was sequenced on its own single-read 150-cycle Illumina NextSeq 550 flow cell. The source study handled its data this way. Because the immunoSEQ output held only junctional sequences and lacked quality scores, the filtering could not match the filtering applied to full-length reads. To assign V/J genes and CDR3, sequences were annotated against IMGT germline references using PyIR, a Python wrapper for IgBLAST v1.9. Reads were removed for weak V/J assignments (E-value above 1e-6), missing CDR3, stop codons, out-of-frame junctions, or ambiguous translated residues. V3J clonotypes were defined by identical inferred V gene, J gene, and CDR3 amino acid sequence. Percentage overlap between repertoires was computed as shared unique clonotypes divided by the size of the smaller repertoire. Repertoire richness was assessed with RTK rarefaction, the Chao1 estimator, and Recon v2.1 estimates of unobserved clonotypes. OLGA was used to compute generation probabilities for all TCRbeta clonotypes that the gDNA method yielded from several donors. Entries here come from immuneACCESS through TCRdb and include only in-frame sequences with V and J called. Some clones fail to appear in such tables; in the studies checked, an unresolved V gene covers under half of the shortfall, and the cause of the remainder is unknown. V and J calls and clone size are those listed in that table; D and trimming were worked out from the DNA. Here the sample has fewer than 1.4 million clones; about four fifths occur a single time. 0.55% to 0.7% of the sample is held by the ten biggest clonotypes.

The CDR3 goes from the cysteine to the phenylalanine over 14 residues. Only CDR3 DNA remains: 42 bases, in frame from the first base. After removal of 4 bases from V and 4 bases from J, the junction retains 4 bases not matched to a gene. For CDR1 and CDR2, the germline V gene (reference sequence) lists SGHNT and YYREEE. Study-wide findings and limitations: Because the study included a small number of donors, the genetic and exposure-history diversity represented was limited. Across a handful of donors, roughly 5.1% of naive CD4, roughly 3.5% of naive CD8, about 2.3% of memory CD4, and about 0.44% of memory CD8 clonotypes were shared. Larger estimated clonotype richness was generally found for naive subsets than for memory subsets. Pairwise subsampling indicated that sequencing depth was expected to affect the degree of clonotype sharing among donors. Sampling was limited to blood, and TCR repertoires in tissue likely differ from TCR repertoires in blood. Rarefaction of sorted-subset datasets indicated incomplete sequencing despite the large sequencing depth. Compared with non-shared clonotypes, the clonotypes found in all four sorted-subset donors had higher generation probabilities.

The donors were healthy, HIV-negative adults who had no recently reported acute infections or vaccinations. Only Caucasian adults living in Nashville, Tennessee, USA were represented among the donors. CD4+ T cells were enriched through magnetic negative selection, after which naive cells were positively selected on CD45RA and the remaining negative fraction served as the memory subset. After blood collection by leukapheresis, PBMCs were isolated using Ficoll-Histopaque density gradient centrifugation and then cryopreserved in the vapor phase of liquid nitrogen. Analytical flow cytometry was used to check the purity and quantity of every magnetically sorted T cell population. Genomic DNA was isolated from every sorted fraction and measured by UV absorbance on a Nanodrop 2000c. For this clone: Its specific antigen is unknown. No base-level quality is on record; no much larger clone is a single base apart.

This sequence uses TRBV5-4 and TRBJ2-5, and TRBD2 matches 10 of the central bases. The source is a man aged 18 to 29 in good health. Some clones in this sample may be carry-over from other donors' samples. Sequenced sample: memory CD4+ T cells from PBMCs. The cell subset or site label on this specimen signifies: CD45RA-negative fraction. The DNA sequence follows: TGTGCCAGCAGCAGGACTAGCGGCAGAGAGACCCAGTACTTC. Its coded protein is CASSRTSGRETQYF.